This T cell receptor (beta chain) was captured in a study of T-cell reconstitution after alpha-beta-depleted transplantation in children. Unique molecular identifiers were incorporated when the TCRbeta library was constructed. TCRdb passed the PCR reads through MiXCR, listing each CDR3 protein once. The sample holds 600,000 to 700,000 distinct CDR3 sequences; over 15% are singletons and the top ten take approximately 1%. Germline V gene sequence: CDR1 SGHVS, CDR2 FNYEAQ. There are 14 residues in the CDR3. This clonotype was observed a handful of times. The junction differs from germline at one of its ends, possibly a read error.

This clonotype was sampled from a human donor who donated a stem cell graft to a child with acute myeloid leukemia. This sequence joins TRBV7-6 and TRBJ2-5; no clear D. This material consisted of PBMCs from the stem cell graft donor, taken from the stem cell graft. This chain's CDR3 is CASSLSGAQGTQYF. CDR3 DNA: TGTGCCAGCAGCTTATCAGGAGCCCAAGGGACCCAGTACTTC.